This TCR beta chain was identified in a study of T cell changes during pregnancy in multiple sclerosis (dated by TCRdb to the late 2010s). For context, the study as a whole: In women with multiple sclerosis, the researchers looked at how the T cell repertoire shifted as pregnancy progressed.

To prepare the library, the immunoSEQ multiplex PCR assay was applied. As stored in TCRdb, this immuneACCESS dataset retains in-frame rearrangements with V and J assigned. A fraction of the clones does not appear; measured against another copy, unresolved V genes explain less than half of the discrepancy, and the remainder lacks a known reason. The sample profile shows some 28,000 clones; roughly 91% of them were found once. Approximately 0.39% of the sample belongs to the ten largest clones. Including cysteine and phenylalanine, the CDR3 has 15 amino acids. Only the CDR3 portion is preserved as DNA: 45 bases, with reading frame beginning at the first base. According to the germline V gene (reference sequence), CDR1 reads GTSNPN and CDR2 reads SVGIG. V ends up 2 bases short and J 2 bases short, with an unmatched junction base count of 7. Points on this clone: Its antigen is unknown. One base away there is no much larger clone; base qualities are not given.

Sample: CD4+ T cells from peripheral blood mononuclear cells, taken after pregnancy. Recombination joined TRBV30 with TRBJ2-3; 7 central bases correspond to TRBD1. This receptor was taken from a female donor with multiple sclerosis, enrolled in a pregnancy study. Here is the DNA: TGTGCCTGGAGTCCGACAGGGCGTTCCACAGATACGCAGTATTTT. Its protein is CAWSPTGRSTDTQYF.